The 28 T cell receptor beta chains listed next were all sequenced from one sample in a study of T cell clusters in autoimmune cytopenias. TRB rearrangements were amplified by touch-down multiplex PCR with mixed TRB-A/B primers. Reprocessing the multiplex PCR reads, TCRdb reports a single entry for every CDR3 protein and omits DNA. This sample's clone table lists around 9,700 distinct CDR3 sequences. TRB amplification used 200 to 250 ng of peripheral blood genomic DNA. These same records also appear under a second study, on T cell repertoires in aging, cancer and after chemotherapy.

Sequencing was performed on peripheral blood. All receptors come from a human donor in good health.

Judged by frequency, this clonotype is medium-sized. J is TRBJ1-1 and V is TRBV6-1. Germline V lookup: CDR1 MNHNS, CDR2 SASEGT. The CDR3 extends over 14 amino acids. This CDR3 is CASSEALVNTEAFF.

The J gene is TRBJ1-2, the V gene TRBV19; without DNA, the TCRdb call of TRBD1 cannot be checked. Germline V lookup: CDR1 LNHDA, CDR2 SQIVND (reference sequence). This CDR3 region has 11 residues. The CDR3 reads CASMQGMGYTF.

The chain employs TRBV29-1 and TRBJ2-3. The CDR3 is 13 residues long. Looked up from germline, CDR1 is SQVTM and CDR2 is ANQGSEA. The chain's CDR3 is CSVNSPSADTQYF.

The rearrangement joins TRBV5-6 to TRBJ1-5; TCRdb's assignment of TRBD1 cannot be checked, as there is no DNA. The V gene's germline CDR1 is SGHDT and CDR2 YYEEEE. The CDR3 spans 16 residues. The CDR3 region is CASSLGGGYSNQPQHF.

This chain uses TRBV5-1 with TRBJ2-3; TCRdb picks TRBD1, but there is no DNA to check that call. The CDR3 totals 15 residues. Germline CDR1 is SGHRS and CDR2 is YFSETQ. The CDR3 spells CASSSRPTGTDTQYF.

The chain employs TRBV5-5 and TRBJ2-5; TCRdb proposes TRBD2, but this gene call is untestable without DNA. Germline CDR1 and CDR2: SGHKS and YYEKEE (reference sequence). The CDR3 has 15 amino acids. The CDR3 loop reads CASSRLAGAQETQYF.

This chain uses TRBV15 with TRBJ2-3; the TCRdb D gene call, TRBD1, has no DNA to confirm it. The CDR3 consists of 14 residues. The germline CDR1 and CDR2 sequences are LNHNV and YYDKDF (reference sequence). The CDR3 loop is CATSREYRADTQYF.

This sequence joins TRBV5-6 and TRBJ2-7; TCRdb selects TRBD1, and the lack of DNA leaves this call unchecked. Looked up from germline, CDR1 is SGHDT and CDR2 is YYEEEE. The CDR3 length is 14 residues. The CDR3: CASSRGQGAHEQYF. Full variable domain (remainder filled in from reference TRBV5-6 and TRBJ2-7): DAGVTQSPTHLIKTRGQQVTLRCSPKSGHDTVSWYQQALGQGPQFIFQYYEEEERQRGNFPDRFSGHQFPNYSSELNVNALLLGDSALYLCASSRGQGAHEQYFGPGTRLTVT.

CDR3 sequence reads: CASSIAGGYGEETQYF. This chain uses TRBV19 with TRBJ2-5; lacking DNA, the TRBD2 call made by TCRdb goes unchecked. Germline-derived CDR1 and CDR2 are LNHDA and SQIVND (reference sequence). The CDR3 is made up of 16 amino acids.

The genes are TRBV5-5 and TRBJ2-2; no DNA is available, so the TRBD1 call from TCRdb remains unchecked. The CDR3 has 15 residues. Per germline, CDR1 SGHKS and CDR2 YYEKEE (reference sequence). Here the CDR3 reads CASSLGTGNTGELFF.

The rearrangement joins TRBV27 to TRBJ2-6; as DNA is missing, the TRBD1 call by TCRdb cannot be tested. The CDR3 spans 18 residues. CDR1 and CDR2 from the germline V gene are MNHEY and SMNVEV (reference sequence). CDR3 residues: CASSLGQVVRSGANVLTF. Supplemented by reference TRBV27 and TRBJ2-6, the full variable domain reads EAQVTQNPRYLITVTGKKLTVTCSQNMNHEYMSWYRQDPGLGLRQIYYSMNVEVTDKGDVPEGYKVSRKEKRNFPLILESPSPNQTSLYFCASSLGQVVRSGANVLTFGAGSRLTVL.

The chain recombines TRBV6-6 with TRBJ2-5; lacking DNA, the TRBD1 call made by TCRdb goes unchecked. This CDR3 contains 12 residues. CDR1 MNHNY and CDR2 SVGAGI come from the germline V gene (reference sequence). The chain's CDR3 is CATGQAAETQYF.

The V gene is TRBV19, the J gene TRBJ2-7; the D gene TCRdb calls, TRBD1, cannot be checked with no DNA. From germline, CDR1 is LNHDA and CDR2 SQIVND (reference sequence). There are 15 residues in the CDR3. The CDR3 region is CASTSGGQGSYEQYF.

The chain has TRBV5-5 and TRBJ1-1; TCRdb lists TRBD1, though no DNA is available to test this call. Germline-derived CDR1 and CDR2 are SGHKS and YYEKEE (reference sequence). This CDR3 spans 14 amino acids. CDR3: CASSREVYDTEAFF.

The chain recombines TRBV12-3 or TRBV12-4 with TRBJ2-1; no DNA is available, so the TRBD2 call from TCRdb remains unchecked. This CDR3 comprises 13 residues. This chain's CDR3 is CASRWTQDNEQFF.

The chain employs TRBV27 and TRBJ2-7; TCRdb's assignment of TRBD2 cannot be checked, as there is no DNA. Germline V lookup: CDR1 MNHEY, CDR2 SMNVEV (reference sequence). The CDR3 extends over 12 amino acids. The CDR3 spells CASSLGGVEQYF.

The V and J genes are TRBV18 and TRBJ1-1; TCRdb names TRBD1, which stays unverified in the absence of DNA. The V gene's germline CDR1 is KGHSH and CDR2 LQKENI. The CDR3 contains 14 residues. This CDR3 is CASSRGIQESEAFF.

The CDR3 protein is CASSSRTSGVGDTQYF. This rearrangement joins TRBV13 to TRBJ2-3; the D call of TRBD2 rests on TCRdb alone, since no DNA is present to check it. The CDR3 sequence is 16 residues long. Per germline, CDR1 PRHDT and CDR2 FYEKMQ (reference sequence).

The rearrangement uses TRBV19 and TRBJ1-6. Germline V gene sequence: CDR1 LNHDA, CDR2 SQIVND (reference sequence). The CDR3 totals 16 residues. The CDR3 loop is CARVDRLDGYNSPLHF.

The gene calls are TRBV5-6 and TRBJ1-6; TCRdb's D call of TRBD1 is untestable without DNA. The germline V gene has CDR1 SGHDT and CDR2 YYEEEE. This CDR3 comprises 14 residues. The CDR3 loop reads CASSPPVANSPLHF.

The V and J genes are TRBV19 and TRBJ2-1; checking the TCRdb D call of TRBD2 is not possible without DNA. Per germline, CDR1 LNHDA and CDR2 SQIVND (reference sequence). The CDR3 runs to 16 residues. This CDR3 reads CASSKPAGGSYNEQFF. Full variable domain (missing parts from reference TRBV19 and TRBJ2-1): DGGITQSPKYLFRKEGQNVTLSCEQNLNHDAMYWYRQDPGQGLRLIYYSQIVNDFQKGDIAEGYSVSREKKESFPLTVTSAQKNPTAFYLCASSKPAGGSYNEQFFGPGTRLTVL.

The gene calls are TRBV7-6 and TRBJ2-2. This CDR3 is 16 amino acids long. The germline gives CDR1 SGHVS, CDR2 FNYEAQ. The CDR3 sequence: CASSLAGGGHTGELFF.

The genes are TRBV6-1 and TRBJ1-2. Germline CDR1 MNHNS, CDR2 SASEGT. The CDR3 has 12 residues. The CDR3 sequence is CASSPGRRGYTF.

The chain recombines TRBV27 with TRBJ2-3; lacking DNA, the TRBD2 call made by TCRdb goes unchecked. The germline V gene has CDR1 MNHEY and CDR2 SMNVEV (reference sequence). The CDR3 covers 15 residues. This CDR3 reads CASSPGQAGAAYAYF.

The genes are TRBV15 and TRBJ2-7. The germline V gene has CDR1 LNHNV and CDR2 YYDKDF (reference sequence). The CDR3 runs 14 residues. CDR3: CATSREKGLYEQYF. The entire variable domain, with the rest obtained from reference TRBV15 and TRBJ2-7, is as follows: DAMVIQNPRYQVTQFGKPVTLSCSQTLNHNVMYWYQQKSSQAPKLLFHYYDKDFNNEADTPDNFQSRRPNTSFCFLDIRSPGLGDTAMYLCATSREKGLYEQYFGPGTRLTVT.

The chain combines TRBV5-6 with TRBJ2-3; TCRdb outputs TRBD1, but without DNA this stays unchecked. Germline V gene sequence: CDR1 SGHDT, CDR2 YYEEEE. The CDR3 sequence is 14 residues long. This chain's CDR3 is CASSPPNDRGAQYF.

V and J are TRBV27 and TRBJ2-2. This CDR3 spans 15 amino acids. Germline V gene data show CDR1 as MNHEY and CDR2 as SMNVEV (reference sequence). CDR3 residues: CASSYQPTNTGELFF.

The V and J genes are TRBV19 and TRBJ2-1; TCRdb calls TRBD2, which cannot be checked without DNA. CDR1 and CDR2 (germline): LNHDA, SQIVND (reference sequence). This CDR3 contains 17 residues. CDR3 region: CASSPGLAGIPYNEQFF.